This entry describes one T cell receptor beta chain. This clonotype appeared many times. Its antigen has not been determined. Qualities for individual bases were not recorded, and no much larger clone is one base off. The CDR3 has 13 amino acids, counting the end cysteine and phenylalanine. Only CDR3 DNA is held: 39 bases, read in frame from base 1. Relative to germline, V is 4 bases shorter and J is 8 bases shorter, with 14 bases between their ends. Looking up the germline V gene yields CDR1 MNHEY and CDR2 SVGAGI. The data stem from a study of read filtering for tumor transcriptome and immune sequencing (dated by TCRdb to the early 2020s). Context from the whole study: Of the patients in the cohort, more than 16 were male and more than 12 were female, and their mean age was about 72 years, with a range of roughly 47 to 80. By revised international staging, under 10 patients were R-ISS I, 16 were R-ISS II and over five were R-ISS III. After DNase treatment, whole-transcriptome libraries were prepared with the TruSeq RNA Access Library Prep Kit. TCR-region mapped reads per sample ranged from about 4 to 10.27 million with IR-seq versus only roughly 85 to 1,300 with RNA-seq. Using the same bone marrow samples, the study compared TCR repertoires obtained by targeted immune repertoire sequencing with those obtained by bulk whole-transcriptome sequencing. One main goal was a read-filtering strategy for immune repertoire data, in particular deciding whether clonotypes backed by only one read should be removed.

Each patient had bone marrow sampled at the time of active disease. Ficoll-Hypaque density gradient centrifugation was used to isolate the bone marrow mononuclear cells. Myeloma plasma cells were removed and CD138-negative cells were obtained by negative selection following labeling with CD138 magnetic microbeads on a MACS separator. Flow cytometry with CD138 antibodies on an Attune NxT was used to check how pure the isolated cells were. Total RNA was extracted with TRIzol reagent and quantified with a NanoDrop spectrophotometer. Paired RNA-seq and IR-seq were performed on the CD138-negative bone marrow sample of each patient. Results and caveats for the whole study, not just this receptor: The sorted CD138-negative fraction was not purified T cells but a mixed bone marrow immune population. Single-read clonotypes made up roughly 81% of clonotypes but roughly 3.2% of total reads in IR-seq, and roughly 75% of clonotypes and roughly 45% of reads in RNA-seq. IR-seq captured clonotypes at much higher depth and more reliably than RNA-seq, and smaller IR-seq throughput sufficed to identify most shared clonotypes. When single-read clonotypes were removed, the proportions of shared clonotypes in IR-seq and RNA-seq correlated more strongly.

TCR libraries were built from approximately 400 ng RNA with the Immunoverse kit, using molecular barcoded adaptors covering alpha/delta and beta/gamma chains. TCR library preparation was performed with the same RNA that was used for transcriptome sequencing. TCR libraries were sequenced on an Illumina HiSeq 4000 with 2 x 150 cycles. As for the original processing: Using MiXCR, which included quality filtering and error correction, TCR reads were aligned to human V, D, J and C references and then assembled into CDR3 clonotypes. The tcR package in R was used for analysis of clonotype counts and gene usage diversity. Raw mapping reads were checked after the RNA-seq reads had been mapped by STAR aligner version 2.5.3a onto the human GRCh37 genome. To test the effect of sequencing depth on detected clonotypes, IR-seq fastq files were randomly downsampled using Seqtk 1.3. TCRdb took the public reads, trimmed them with fastp at Q25, ran MiXCR for clone calling and kept in-frame beta chains. Rows matching on CDR3 protein sequence are summarized as one entry with the most common DNA and genes. Here the V and J calls rest on TCRdb's processing, not on the authors' analysis. Within this sample are some 46,000 distinct CDR3 sequences, with 20% of them counted one time only. In total, the top ten clones hold 30% to 45% of the sample.

The sequenced sample consisted of a population of CD138-negative cells sorted from bone marrow. Read against the paper, the sample's cell subset or site label means: bone marrow mononuclear cells depleted of CD138+ plasma/myeloma cells by negative magnetic selection. The rearrangement combines TRBV6-5 with TRBJ1-2; a tentative D call is TRBD1 (6 bases match). The source is a donor at least 40 years old with multiple myeloma. The CDR3 protein is CASSSSGGRGYTF. The DNA reads as follows: TGTGCCAGCAGTTCGTCGGGGGGCCGGGGCTACACCTTC.